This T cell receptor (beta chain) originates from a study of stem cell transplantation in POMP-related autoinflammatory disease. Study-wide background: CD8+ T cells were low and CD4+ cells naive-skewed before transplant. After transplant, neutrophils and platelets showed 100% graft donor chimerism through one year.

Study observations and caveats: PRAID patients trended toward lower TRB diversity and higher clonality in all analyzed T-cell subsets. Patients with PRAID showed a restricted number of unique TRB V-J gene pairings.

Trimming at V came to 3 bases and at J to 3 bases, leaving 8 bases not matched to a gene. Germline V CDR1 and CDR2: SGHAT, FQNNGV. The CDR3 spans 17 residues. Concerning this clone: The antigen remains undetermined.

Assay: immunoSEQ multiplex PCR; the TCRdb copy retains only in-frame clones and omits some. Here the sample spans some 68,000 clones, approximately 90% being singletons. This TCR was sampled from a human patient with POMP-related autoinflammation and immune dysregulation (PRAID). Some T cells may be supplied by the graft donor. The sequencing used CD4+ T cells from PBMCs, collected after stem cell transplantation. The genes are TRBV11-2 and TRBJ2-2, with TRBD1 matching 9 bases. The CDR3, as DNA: TGTGCCAGCAGCTTTAGGACCGGGACAGGGTACACCGGGGAGCTGTTTTTT. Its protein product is CASSFRTGTGYTGELFF.